These 20 T cell receptor beta chains share one sample of origin, sequenced in a study of OX40 agonist ivuxolimab in advanced cancers. Only in-frame clones appear in the TCRdb table, and some are missing; sequencing was by immunoSEQ multiplex PCR. Of some 75,000 clones listed, around 86% are singletons. The sequences come from CD4+ or CD8+ T cells sorted from blood, collected in a trial of the OX40 agonist ivuxolimab. The receptors derive from an adult with an advanced solid tumor such as melanoma, head and neck, liver or kidney cancer.

The chain employs TRBV18 and TRBJ2-2; 8 positions match TRBD1. CDR1 is KGHSH, CDR2 LQKENI, per germline. V lost 3 bases and J lost 1; bases outside the gene matches: 4. CDR3 length: 16 residues. CDR3 nucleotide sequence: TGTGCCAGCTCACCTCCGGGACAGGAGAACACCGGGGAGCTGTTTTTT. Residues: CASSPPGQENTGELFF.

The V gene is TRBV28, the J gene TRBJ2-5, with 9 positions matching TRBD2. V shed 8 bases and J 3 bases; nucleotides not matched to a gene: 4. Germline CDR1 reads MDHEN; CDR2 reads SYDVKM. This CDR3 contains 13 residues. In DNA, the CDR3 is TGTGCCAGCTTGGCGGGGGGGAAAGAGACCCAGTACTTC. This translates into CASLAGGKETQYF.

V gene TRBV29-1 combines with J gene TRBJ1-1; 11 positions agree with TRBD1. Trimming at V came to 7 bases and at J to 5 bases, leaving 6 bases not matched to a gene. CDR3 length: 13 residues. CDR1 and CDR2 from the germline V gene are SQVTM and ANQGSEA. This CDR3 is CSATRDRGTEAFF. As DNA, the CDR3 is TGCAGCGCAACCCGGGACAGGGGGACTGAAGCTTTCTTT. The full variable domain, completed using reference TRBV29-1 and TRBJ1-1, is SAVISQKPSRDICQRGTSLTIQCQVDSQVTMMFWYRQQPGQSLTLIATANQGSEATYESGFVIDKFPISRPNLTFSTLTVSNMSPEDSSIYLCSATRDRGTEAFFGQGTRLTVV.

V is TRBV6-5 and J is TRBJ2-5, with D possibly matching TRBD2 (6 bases). The CDR3 has 12 amino acids. V shed 7 bases and J shed 5 bases, with 11 bases lying between them. Germline CDR1 is MNHEY and CDR2 is SVGAGI. In DNA, the CDR3 is TGTGCCAGCAACGCCCGGGGGGAGACCCAGTACTTC. This encodes CASNARGETQYF.

V usage is TRBV6-1 and J usage is TRBJ2-2; TRBD2 matches 14 bases. CDR1 is MNHNS, CDR2 SASEGT, per germline. The V segment lost 7 bases and the J segment 6 bases; nucleotides outside the gene matches: 4. CDR3 size: 15 residues. CDR3 DNA sequence: TGTGCCAGCATGACTAGCGGGGGGGCCGCCGGGGAGCTGTTTTTT. Its protein is CASMTSGGAAGELFF.

The chain combines TRBV15 with TRBJ1-2; maybe TRBD1 (5 bases). Germline V CDR1 and CDR2: LNHNV, YYDKDF (reference sequence). The V end lost 0 bases, the J end lost 8 bases, and 16 bases lay between the germline ends. The CDR3 is 15 residues long. The CDR3 loop reads CATSREGTGLDGYTF. The CDR3 coding sequence is TGTGCCACCAGCAGAGAGGGCACGGGGCTTGACGGCTACACCTTC. Looking up the rest from reference TRBV15 and TRBJ1-2 gives the full variable domain: DAMVIQNPRYQVTQFGKPVTLSCSQTLNHNVMYWYQQKSSQAPKLLFHYYDKDFNNEADTPDNFQSRRPNTSFCFLDIRSPGLGDTAMYLCATSREGTGLDGYTFGSGTRLTVV.

This clone was counted only a few times. V is TRBV5-1 and J is TRBJ2-5; 15 bases agree with TRBD2. The length of the CDR3 is 16 residues. Germline CDR1 and CDR2: SGHRS and YFSETQ. The V and J ends lost 4 bases and 12 bases, in that order; junction bases with no gene match: 13. In nucleotides, the CDR3 is TGCGCCAGCAGCACCACCCATGGACTAGCGGGGGGGGTCAAGTACTTC. Translating gives CASSTTHGLAGGVKYF.

The chain carries TRBV20-1 and TRBJ1-5; D is uncertain. V was shortened by 3 bases and J by 10 bases, with 10 bases between the two germline ends. Germline CDR1 reads DFQATT; CDR2 reads SNEGSKA (reference sequence). The CDR3 consists of 11 residues. The CDR3 protein is CSARAGFPQHF. The CDR3 DNA reads as TGCAGTGCTAGGGCGGGCTTCCCCCAGCATTTT.

The chain joins TRBV28 to TRBJ2-2; D is possibly TRBD1 or TRBD2 (5 bases each). V was trimmed by 7 bases and J by 4 bases, leaving 19 bases between them. The CDR3 has 16 amino acids. Germline V gene data show CDR1 as MDHEN and CDR2 as SYDVKM. CDR3 sequence reads: CASMSAVAGTTGELFF. The CDR3 nucleotides are TGTGCCAGCATGTCTGCGGTGGCCGGGACCACCGGGGAGCTGTTTTTT.

The rearrangement uses TRBV7-3 and TRBJ2-3; D uncertain. Germline V gives CDR1 SGHTA, CDR2 FQGTGA. Deletions cut 3 bases from V and 0 bases from J, with 13 bases between. The CDR3 runs to 16 residues. The CDR3 here is CASSLGGRTSTDTQYF. The CDR3 nucleotides read TGTGCCAGCAGCTTGGGTGGCAGGACGAGCACAGATACGCAGTATTTT.

This clone was counted a few times. The chain has TRBV9 and TRBJ1-1, with TRBD1 matching 9 bases. After removal of 4 bases from V and 4 bases from J, the junction contained 5 bases not matched to a gene. Germline values: CDR1 SGDLS, CDR2 YYNGEE. There are 14 residues in the CDR3. The CDR3 nucleotides are TGTGCCAGCAGCACCTCGGGACAGGGCACTGAAGCTTTCTTT. Its protein is CASSTSGQGTEAFF.

V gene TRBV6-5 combines with J gene TRBJ2-7; TRBD1 agrees at 10 bases. This CDR3 is 13 amino acids long. Germline-derived CDR1 and CDR2 are MNHEY and SVGAGI. V was pared by 6 bases and J by 4 bases, with 3 bases of the junction left unmatched. This CDR3 reads CASSRDRGYEQYV. The CDR3 region has the DNA TGTGCCAGCAGCCGGGACAGGGGTTACGAGCAGTACGTC.

The rearrangement uses TRBV5-1 and TRBJ1-3; no clear D. The V end was cut by 0 bases, the J end by 7 bases, with 5 bases between. Germline CDR1 SGHRS, CDR2 YFSETQ. The CDR3 spans 12 residues. The CDR3 DNA follows: TGCGCCAGCAGCTTGGAGGGTAACACCATATATTTT. Encoded protein: CASSLEGNTIYF.

This clone was picked up one time. The chain employs TRBV9 and TRBJ1-3; TRBD1 might be the D (6 bases). The CDR3 is 15 residues long. The V gene lost 0 bases and the J gene lost 0 bases, with 7 bases spanning the gap. Germline V CDR1 and CDR2: SGDLS, YYNGEE. The CDR3 reads CASSVGTVSGNTIYF. The CDR3 coding sequence is TGTGCCAGCAGCGTAGGGACAGTCTCTGGAAACACCATATATTTT.

The chain recombines TRBV11-2 with TRBJ2-5; tentative D call: TRBD2 (5 bases). This CDR3 is 17 amino acids long. With 0 bases removed from V and 0 bases from J, the gap between germline ends came to 14 bases. In germline, CDR1 is SGHAT, CDR2 FQNNGV. The CDR3 DNA sequence: TGTGCCAGCAGCTTAGATGCGCGGGCTGGGTACCAAGAGACCCAGTACTTC. Residues: CASSLDARAGYQETQYF.

The rearrangement uses TRBV5-1 and TRBJ1-6; D unclear. Trimming shortened V by 4 bases and J by 2 bases, and 10 bases separated the two germline ends. Germline V lookup: CDR1 SGHRS, CDR2 YFSETQ. The CDR3 is made up of 15 amino acids. The CDR3 here is CASSLDGTYNSPLHF. Here the CDR3 DNA reads TGCGCCAGCAGCCTAGATGGCACCTATAATTCACCCCTCCACTTT.

This chain joins TRBV7-3 and TRBJ2-5; 8 bases are a match to TRBD1. Germline values: CDR1 SGHTA, CDR2 FQGTGA. The CDR3 sequence is 16 residues long. J was trimmed by 1 base and V by 3 bases; bases with no gene match: 7. Written as DNA, the CDR3 is TGTGCCAGCAGCTTGGGACAGGCCCCTTTCCAAGAGACCCAGTACTTC. Translated, it gives CASSLGQAPFQETQYF.

The V call is TRBV5-1, the J call TRBJ1-1; possibly TRBD1 for D (5 bases). This CDR3 comprises 15 residues. Germline values: CDR1 SGHRS, CDR2 YFSETQ. The ends were cut back, 4 bases at V and 3 bases at J, with 16 bases in the middle. The CDR3 region has the DNA TGCGCCAGCAGCCGGCAGACTCAAGGGGACACTGAAGCTTTCTTT. It specifies CASSRQTQGDTEAFF.

V gene TRBV7-2 combines with J gene TRBJ1-4, with TRBD1 matching over 11 bases. This CDR3 spans 16 amino acids. The V segment lost 1 base and the J segment 4 bases; nucleotides outside the gene matches: 2. CDR1 and CDR2 from the germline V gene are SGHTA and FQGNSA. DNA for the CDR3: TGTGCCAGCAGCTTAGTAGGGACAGGGGGTAATGAAAAACTGTTTTTT. This codes for CASSLVGTGGNEKLFF.

V is TRBV4-1 and J is TRBJ1-5; TRBD1 matches 7 bases. The V gene end was trimmed by 2 bases and the J gene end by 4 bases; junction bases not matched to a gene: 5. The CDR3 sequence is 15 residues long. Germline CDR1 is MGHRA and CDR2 is YSYEKL. The CDR3: CASSQYLQGNQPQHF. In nucleotides, the CDR3 is TGCGCCAGCAGCCAATACTTACAGGGGAATCAGCCCCAGCATTTT.